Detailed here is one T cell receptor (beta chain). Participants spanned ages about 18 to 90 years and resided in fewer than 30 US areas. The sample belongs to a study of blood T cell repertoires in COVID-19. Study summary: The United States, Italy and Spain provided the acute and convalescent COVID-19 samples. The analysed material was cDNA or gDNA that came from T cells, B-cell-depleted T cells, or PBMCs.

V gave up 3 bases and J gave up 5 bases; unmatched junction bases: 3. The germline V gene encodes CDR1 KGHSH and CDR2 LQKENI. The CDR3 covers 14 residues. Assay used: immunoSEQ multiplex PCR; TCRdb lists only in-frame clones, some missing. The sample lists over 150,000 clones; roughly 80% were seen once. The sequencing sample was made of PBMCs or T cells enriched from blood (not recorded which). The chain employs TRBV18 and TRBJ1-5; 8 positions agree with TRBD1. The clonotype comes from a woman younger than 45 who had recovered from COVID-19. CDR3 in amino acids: CASSPQGAYQPQHF. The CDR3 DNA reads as TGTGCCAGCTCACCTCAGGGGGCTTATCAGCCCCAGCATTTT.